The following is a TCR beta chain sequence with its context. The data were taken from a study of blood T cell repertoires in COVID-19. Overall study context: Some COVID-19 samples were acute and others convalescent; all came from the United States, Italy and Spain. Sources were T cells, B-cell-depleted T cells, or PBMCs; the material itself was cDNA or gDNA.

It was during active infection that Seattle patients were enrolled and then longitudinally followed. In the authors' workflow: The authors estimated nucleated cell counts from reference gene primer amplification. This table comes from immunoSEQ multiplex PCR, and its TCRdb copy is limited to in-frame clones, with some not included. Clone size and V and J calls were adopted from that table, with D and trimming inferred from the DNA. This sample has fewer than 250,000 clones, with over 75% found just once. The ends lost 6 bases at V and 4 bases at J; junction bases unmatched: 9. CDR1 and CDR2 from the germline V gene are MNHEY and SMNVEV (reference sequence). The CDR3 consists of 15 residues.

The source of this sequence is a man between 50 and 59 years old with COVID-19, enrolled during active disease. The sequenced sample consisted of peripheral blood. The genes are TRBV27 and TRBJ2-7, with 10 bases that match TRBD1. CDR3 bases: TGTGCCAGCAGGAGGGGACAGGGGACTATTTACGAGCAGTACTTC. Protein product: CASRRGQGTIYEQYF.